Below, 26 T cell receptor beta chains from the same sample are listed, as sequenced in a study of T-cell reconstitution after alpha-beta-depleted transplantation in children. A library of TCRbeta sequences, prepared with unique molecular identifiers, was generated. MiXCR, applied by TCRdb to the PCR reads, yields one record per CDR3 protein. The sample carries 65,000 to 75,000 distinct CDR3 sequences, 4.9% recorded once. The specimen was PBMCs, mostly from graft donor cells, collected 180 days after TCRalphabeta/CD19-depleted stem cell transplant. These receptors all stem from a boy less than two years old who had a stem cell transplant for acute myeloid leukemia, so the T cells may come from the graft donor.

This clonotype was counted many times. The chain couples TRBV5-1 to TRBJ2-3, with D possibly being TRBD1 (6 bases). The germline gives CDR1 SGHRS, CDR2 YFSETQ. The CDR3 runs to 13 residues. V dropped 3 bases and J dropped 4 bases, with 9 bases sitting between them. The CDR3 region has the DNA TGCGCCAGCAGCTCACAGGGCTCAGATACGCAGTATTTT. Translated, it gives CASSSQGSDTQYF.

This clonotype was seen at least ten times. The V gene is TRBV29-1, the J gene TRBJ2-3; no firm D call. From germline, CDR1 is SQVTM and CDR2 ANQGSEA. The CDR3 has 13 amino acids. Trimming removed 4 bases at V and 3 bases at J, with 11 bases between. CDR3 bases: TGCAGCGTTGTACTGAGATTTACAGATACGCAGTATTTT. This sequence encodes CSVVLRFTDTQYF.

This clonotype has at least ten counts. The CDR3 spells CASSLIPHFYEQYF. In DNA form, the CDR3 reads TGTGCCAGCAGTTTAATCCCCCACTTCTACGAGCAGTACTTC. The V gene is TRBV12-3 or TRBV12-4, the J gene TRBJ2-7; D remains ambiguous. Trimming cost V 2 bases and J 3 bases, with 11 bases left between them. CDR3 length: 14 amino acids.

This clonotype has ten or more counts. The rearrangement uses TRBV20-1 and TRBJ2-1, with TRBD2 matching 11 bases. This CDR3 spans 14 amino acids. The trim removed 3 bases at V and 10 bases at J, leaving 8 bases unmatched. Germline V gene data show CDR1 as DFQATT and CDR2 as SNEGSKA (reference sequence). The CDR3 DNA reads TGCAGTGCTAGGTTTAGCGGGGGGGCCAGGGAGCAGTTCTTC. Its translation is CSARFSGGAREQFF.

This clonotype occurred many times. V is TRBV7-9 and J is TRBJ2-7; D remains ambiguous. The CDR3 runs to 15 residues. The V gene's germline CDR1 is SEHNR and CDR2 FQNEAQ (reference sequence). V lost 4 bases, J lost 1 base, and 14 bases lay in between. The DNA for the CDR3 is TGTGCCAGCAGCTCACGGACGTACGCTTCCTACGAGCAGTACGTC. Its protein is CASSSRTYASYEQYV.

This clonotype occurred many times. CDR3 coding DNA: TGCAGTGCTAGAGATACGACAGGGCTCAATGAGCAGTTCTTC. It translates to CSARDTTGLNEQFF. The chain has TRBV20-1 and TRBJ2-1; 7 nucleotides match TRBD1. J gave up 6 bases and V 0 bases, and 5 bases lay outside the gene matches. Germline CDR1 and CDR2: DFQATT and SNEGSKA (reference sequence). CDR3 size: 14 residues.

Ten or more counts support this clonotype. Written as DNA, the CDR3 is TGCGCCAGCAGCTTGGAGGCGGGAGTACACAATGAGCAGTTCTTC. Its translation: CASSLEAGVHNEQFF. This chain links TRBV5-1 with TRBJ2-1; 7 positions match TRBD2. V lost 0 bases, J lost 5 bases, and 5 bases stayed unmatched. CDR3 length: 15 amino acids. Germline V CDR1 and CDR2: SGHRS, YFSETQ. Using reference TRBV5-1 and TRBJ2-1 for the parts outside the CDR3, the full variable domain is KAGVTQTPRYLIKTRGQQVTLSCSPISGHRSVSWYQQTPGQGLQFLFEYFSETQRNKGNFPGRFSGRQFSNSRSEMNVSTLELGDSALYLCASSLEAGVHNEQFFGPGTRLTVL.

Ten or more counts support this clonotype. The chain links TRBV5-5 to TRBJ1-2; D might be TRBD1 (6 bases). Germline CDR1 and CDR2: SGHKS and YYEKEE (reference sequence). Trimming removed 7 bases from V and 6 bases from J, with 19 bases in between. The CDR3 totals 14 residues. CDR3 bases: TGTGCCAGCCAAATCACAGGGACCACCGATGGCTACACCTTC. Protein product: CASQITGTTDGYTF.

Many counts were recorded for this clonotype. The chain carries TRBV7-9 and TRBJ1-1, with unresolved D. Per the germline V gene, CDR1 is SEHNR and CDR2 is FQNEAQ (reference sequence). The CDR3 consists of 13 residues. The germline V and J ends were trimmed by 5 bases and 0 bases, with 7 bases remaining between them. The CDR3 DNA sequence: TGTGCCAGCAGCATACAGTTGAACACTGAAGCTTTCTTT. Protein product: CASSIQLNTEAFF. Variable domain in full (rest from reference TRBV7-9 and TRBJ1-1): DTGVSQNPRHKITKRGQNVTFRCDPISEHNRLYWYRQTLGQGPEFLTYFQNEAQLEKSRLLSDRFSAERPKGSFSTLEIQRTEQGDSAMYLCASSIQLNTEAFFGQGTRLTVV.

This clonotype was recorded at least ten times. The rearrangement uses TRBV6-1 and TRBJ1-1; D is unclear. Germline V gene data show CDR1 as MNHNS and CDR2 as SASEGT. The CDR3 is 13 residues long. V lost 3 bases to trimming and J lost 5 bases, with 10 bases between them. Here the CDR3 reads CASSEGRWTEAFF. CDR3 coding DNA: TGTGCCAGCAGTGAGGGGAGGTGGACTGAAGCTTTCTTT.

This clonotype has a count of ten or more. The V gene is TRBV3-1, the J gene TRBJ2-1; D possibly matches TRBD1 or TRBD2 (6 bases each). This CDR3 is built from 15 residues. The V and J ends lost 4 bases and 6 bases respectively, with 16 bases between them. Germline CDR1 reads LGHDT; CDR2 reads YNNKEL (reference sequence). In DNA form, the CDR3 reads TGTGCCAGCAGCCCCTGGACCAGGGGAGGCAATGAGCAGTTCTTC. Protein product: CASSPWTRGGNEQFF.

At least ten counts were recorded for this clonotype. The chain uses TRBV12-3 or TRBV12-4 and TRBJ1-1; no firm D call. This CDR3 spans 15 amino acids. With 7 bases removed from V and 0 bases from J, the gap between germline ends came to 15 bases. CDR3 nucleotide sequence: TGTGCCAGCACTGTCTTCGCTGCCGTGAACACTGAAGCTTTCTTT. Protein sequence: CASTVFAAVNTEAFF.

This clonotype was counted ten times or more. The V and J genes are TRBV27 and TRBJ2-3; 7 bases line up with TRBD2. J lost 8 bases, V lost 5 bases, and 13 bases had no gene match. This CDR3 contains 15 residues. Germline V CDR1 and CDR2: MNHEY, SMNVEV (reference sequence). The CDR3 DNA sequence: TGTGCCAGCAGTCCGCTGGACGGGGGGAAGAGTACGCAGTATTTT. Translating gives CASSPLDGGKSTQYF.

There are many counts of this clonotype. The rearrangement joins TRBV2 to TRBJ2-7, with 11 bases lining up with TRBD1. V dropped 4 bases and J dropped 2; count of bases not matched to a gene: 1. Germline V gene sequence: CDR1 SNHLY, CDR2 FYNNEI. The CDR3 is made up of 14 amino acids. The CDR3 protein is CASSVDRGPYEQYV. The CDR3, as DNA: TGTGCCAGCAGTGTGGACAGGGGGCCCTACGAGCAGTACGTC.

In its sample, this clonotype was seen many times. The CDR3 DNA reads as TGTGCCAGCAGTGAAGGCCAGGGAGCTTTCTATGGCTACACCTTC. Protein product: CASSEGQGAFYGYTF. This chain joins TRBV6-1 and TRBJ1-2; TRBD1 is a possible D gene (5 bases). In germline, CDR1 is MNHNS, CDR2 SASEGT. The V end lost 1 base, the J end lost 4 bases, and 13 bases lay between the germline ends. The CDR3 totals 15 residues.

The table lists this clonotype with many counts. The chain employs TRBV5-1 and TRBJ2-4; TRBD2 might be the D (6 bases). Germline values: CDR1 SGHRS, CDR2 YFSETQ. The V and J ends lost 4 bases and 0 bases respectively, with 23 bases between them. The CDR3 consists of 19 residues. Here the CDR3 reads CASSLAGLERPLAKNIQYF. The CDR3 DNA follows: TGCGCCAGCAGCCTTGCGGGGTTAGAGAGACCTCTAGCCAAAAACATTCAGTACTTC.

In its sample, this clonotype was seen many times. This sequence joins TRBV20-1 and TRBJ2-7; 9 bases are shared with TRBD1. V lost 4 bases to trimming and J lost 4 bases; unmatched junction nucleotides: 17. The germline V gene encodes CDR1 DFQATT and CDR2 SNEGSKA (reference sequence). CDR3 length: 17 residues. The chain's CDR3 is CSANTPPRDRVGYEQYV. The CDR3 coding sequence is TGCAGTGCTAACACCCCGCCAAGGGACAGGGTTGGTTACGAGCAGTACGTC.

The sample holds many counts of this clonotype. In DNA, the CDR3 is TGTGCCATCAGTCGACAGGTCAGCACAGATACGCAGTATTTT. It yields the protein CAISRQVSTDTQYF. The gene calls are TRBV10-3 and TRBJ2-3; D perhaps matches TRBD1 (6 bases). The CDR3 contains 14 residues. With 5 bases removed from V and 0 bases from J, the gap between germline ends came to 9 bases. The germline gives CDR1 ENHRY, CDR2 SYGVKD.

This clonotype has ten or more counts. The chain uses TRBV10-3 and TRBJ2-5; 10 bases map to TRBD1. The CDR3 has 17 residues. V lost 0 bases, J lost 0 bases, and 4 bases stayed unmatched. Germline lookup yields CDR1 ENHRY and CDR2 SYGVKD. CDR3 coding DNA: TGTGCCATCAGTGAGTCGCCGGACAGGGGGAACCAAGAGACCCAGTACTTC. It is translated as CAISESPDRGNQETQYF.

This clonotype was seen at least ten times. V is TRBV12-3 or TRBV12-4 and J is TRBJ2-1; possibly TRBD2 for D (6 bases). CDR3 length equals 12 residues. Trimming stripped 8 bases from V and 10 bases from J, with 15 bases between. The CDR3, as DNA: TGTGCCAGCGGTGGAGGGGCGGTGGAGCAGTTCTTC. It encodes CASGGGAVEQFF.

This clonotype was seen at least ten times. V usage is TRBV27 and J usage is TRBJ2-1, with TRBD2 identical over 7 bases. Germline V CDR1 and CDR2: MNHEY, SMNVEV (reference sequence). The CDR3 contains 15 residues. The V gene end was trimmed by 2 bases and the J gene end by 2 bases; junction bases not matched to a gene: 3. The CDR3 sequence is CASSLEGGAYNEQFF. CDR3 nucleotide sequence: TGTGCCAGCAGTTTAGAGGGAGGGGCCTACAATGAGCAGTTCTTC.

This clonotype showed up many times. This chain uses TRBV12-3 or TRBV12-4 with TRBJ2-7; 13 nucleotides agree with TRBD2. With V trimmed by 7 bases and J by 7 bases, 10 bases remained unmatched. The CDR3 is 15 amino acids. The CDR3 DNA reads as TGTGCCAGCACTGCCGGACTAGCGGGGGCGGGGGAGCAGTACGTC. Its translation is CASTAGLAGAGEQYV.

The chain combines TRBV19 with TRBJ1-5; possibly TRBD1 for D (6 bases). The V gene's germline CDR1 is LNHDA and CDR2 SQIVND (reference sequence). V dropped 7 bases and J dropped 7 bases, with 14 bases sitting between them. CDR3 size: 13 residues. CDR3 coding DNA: TGTGCCAGTAAAGGGACACCTACACAGCCCCAGCATTTT. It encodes CASKGTPTQPQHF.

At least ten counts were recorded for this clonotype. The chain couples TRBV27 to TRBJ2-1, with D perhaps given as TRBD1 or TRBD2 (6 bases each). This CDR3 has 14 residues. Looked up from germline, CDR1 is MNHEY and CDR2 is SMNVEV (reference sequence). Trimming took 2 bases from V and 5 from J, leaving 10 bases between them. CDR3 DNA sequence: TGTGCCAGCAGTTTACCCGGGGGCGACAATGAGCAGTTCTTC. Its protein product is CASSLPGGDNEQFF.

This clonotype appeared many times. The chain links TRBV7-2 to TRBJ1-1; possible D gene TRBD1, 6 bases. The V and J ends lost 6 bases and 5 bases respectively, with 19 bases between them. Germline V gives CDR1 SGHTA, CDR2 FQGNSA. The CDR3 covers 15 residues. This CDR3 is CASSPHGGLGTEAFF. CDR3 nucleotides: TGTGCCAGCAGTCCCCATGGGGGGCTAGGTACTGAAGCTTTCTTT. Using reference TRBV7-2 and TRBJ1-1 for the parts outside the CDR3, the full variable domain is GAGVSQSPSNKVTEKGKDVELRCDPISGHTALYWYRQSLGQGLEFLIYFQGNSAPDKSGLPSDRFSAERTGGSVSTLTIQRTQQEDSAVYLCASSPHGGLGTEAFFGQGTRLTVV.

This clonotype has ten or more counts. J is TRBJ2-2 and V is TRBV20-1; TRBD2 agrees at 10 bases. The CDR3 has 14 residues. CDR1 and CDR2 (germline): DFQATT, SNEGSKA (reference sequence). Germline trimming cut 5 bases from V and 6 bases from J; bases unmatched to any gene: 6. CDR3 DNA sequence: TGCAGTGCTCCACCACTAGCGGGGCCCGGGGAGCTGTTTTTT. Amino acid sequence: CSAPPLAGPGELFF.